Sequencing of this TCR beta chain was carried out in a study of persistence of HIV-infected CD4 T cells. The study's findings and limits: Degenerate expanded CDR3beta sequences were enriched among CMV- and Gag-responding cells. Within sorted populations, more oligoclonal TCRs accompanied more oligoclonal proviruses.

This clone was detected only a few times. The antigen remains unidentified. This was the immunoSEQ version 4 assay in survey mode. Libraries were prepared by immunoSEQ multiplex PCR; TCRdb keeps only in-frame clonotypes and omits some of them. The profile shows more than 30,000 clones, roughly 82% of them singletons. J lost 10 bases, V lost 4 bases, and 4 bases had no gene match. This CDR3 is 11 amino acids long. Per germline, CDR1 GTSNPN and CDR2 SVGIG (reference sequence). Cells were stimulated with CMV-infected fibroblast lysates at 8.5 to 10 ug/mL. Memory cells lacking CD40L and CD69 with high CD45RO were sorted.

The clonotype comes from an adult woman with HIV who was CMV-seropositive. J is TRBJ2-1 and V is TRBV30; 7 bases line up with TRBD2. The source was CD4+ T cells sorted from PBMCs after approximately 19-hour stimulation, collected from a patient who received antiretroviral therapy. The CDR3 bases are TGTGCCTGGACAGGGCGGGAGGAGCAGTTCTTC. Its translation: CAWTGREEQFF.